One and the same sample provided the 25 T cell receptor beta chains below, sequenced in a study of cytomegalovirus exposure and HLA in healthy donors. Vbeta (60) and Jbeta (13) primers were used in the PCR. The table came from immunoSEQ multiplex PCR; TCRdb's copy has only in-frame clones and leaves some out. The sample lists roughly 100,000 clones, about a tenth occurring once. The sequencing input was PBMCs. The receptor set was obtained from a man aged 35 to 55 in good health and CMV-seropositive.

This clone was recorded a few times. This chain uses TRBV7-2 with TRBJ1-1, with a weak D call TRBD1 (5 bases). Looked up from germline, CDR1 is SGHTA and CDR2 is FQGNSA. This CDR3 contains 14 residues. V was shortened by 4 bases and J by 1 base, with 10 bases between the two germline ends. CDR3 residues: CASSSTDRNTEAFF. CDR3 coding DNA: TGTGCCAGCAGCTCTACAGACAGGAACACTGAAGCTTTCTTT.

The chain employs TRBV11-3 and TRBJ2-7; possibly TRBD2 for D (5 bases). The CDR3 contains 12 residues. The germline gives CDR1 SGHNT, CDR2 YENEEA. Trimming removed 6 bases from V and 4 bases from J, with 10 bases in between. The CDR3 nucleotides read TGTGCCAGCAGAGAGGGAGTATACGAGCAGTACTTC. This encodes CASREGVYEQYF.

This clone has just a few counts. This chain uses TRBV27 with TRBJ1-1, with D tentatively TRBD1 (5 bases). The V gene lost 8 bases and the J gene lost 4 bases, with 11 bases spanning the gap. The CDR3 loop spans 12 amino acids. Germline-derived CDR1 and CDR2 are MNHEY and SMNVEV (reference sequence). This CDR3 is CASRSGGTEAFF. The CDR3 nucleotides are TGTGCCAGCCGTTCGGGGGGCACTGAAGCTTTCTTT.

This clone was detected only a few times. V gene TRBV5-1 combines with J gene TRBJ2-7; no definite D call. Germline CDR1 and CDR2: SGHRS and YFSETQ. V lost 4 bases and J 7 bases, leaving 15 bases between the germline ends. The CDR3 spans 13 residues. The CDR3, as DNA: TGCGCCAGCAGCCCCCTCTCACCTAGGGAGCAGTACTTC. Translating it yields CASSPLSPREQYF.

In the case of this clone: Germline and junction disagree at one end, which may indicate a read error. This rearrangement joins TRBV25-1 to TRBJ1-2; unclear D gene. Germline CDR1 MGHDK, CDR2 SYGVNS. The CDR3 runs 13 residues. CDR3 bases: TGTGCCAGAAGTGGCCTTACACACTATGGCTACACCTTC. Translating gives CARSGLTHYGYTF.

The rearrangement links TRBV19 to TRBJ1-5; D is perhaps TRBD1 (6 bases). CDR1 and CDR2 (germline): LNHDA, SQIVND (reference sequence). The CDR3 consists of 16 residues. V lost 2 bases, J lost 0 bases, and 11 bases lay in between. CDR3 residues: CASSIWTGHSNQPQHF. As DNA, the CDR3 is TGTGCCAGTAGTATATGGACGGGACATAGCAATCAGCCCCAGCATTTT.

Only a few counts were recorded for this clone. CDR3 in DNA: TGTGCCAGTAGGGGGGCTGGGATTAGCACAGATACGCAGTATTTT. Residues: CASRGAGISTDTQYF. This chain joins TRBV19 and TRBJ2-3, with D maybe TRBD1 (6 bases). This CDR3 spans 15 amino acids. Deletions cut 6 bases from V and 0 bases from J, with 13 bases between. The V gene's germline CDR1 is LNHDA and CDR2 SQIVND (reference sequence).

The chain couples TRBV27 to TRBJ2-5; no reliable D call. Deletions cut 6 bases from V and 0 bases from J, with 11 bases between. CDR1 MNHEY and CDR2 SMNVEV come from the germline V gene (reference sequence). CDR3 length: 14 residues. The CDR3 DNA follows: TGTGCCAGCAGCCCCCTCGGTAACCAAGAGACCCAGTACTTC. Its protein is CASSPLGNQETQYF.

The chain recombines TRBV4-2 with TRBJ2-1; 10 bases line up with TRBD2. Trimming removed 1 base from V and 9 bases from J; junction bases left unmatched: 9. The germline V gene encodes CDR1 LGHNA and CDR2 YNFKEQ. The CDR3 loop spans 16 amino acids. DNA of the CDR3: TGTGCCAGCAGCCAAGGACAGCGGGAGGGCCTAGGTGAGCAGTTCTTC. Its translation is CASSQGQREGLGEQFF.

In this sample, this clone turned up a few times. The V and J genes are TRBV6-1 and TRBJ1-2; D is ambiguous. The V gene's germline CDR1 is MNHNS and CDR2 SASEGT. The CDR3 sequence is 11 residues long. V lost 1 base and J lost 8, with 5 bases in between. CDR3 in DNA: TGTGCCAGCAGTGAAGACGGGGGCTACACCTTC. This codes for CASSEDGGYTF.

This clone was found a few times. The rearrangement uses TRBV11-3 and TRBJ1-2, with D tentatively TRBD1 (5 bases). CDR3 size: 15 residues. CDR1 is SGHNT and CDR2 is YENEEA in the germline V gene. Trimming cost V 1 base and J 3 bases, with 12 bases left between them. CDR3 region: CASSLGQGVDYGYTF. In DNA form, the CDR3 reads TGTGCCAGCAGCTTAGGGCAGGGCGTGGACTATGGCTACACCTTC.

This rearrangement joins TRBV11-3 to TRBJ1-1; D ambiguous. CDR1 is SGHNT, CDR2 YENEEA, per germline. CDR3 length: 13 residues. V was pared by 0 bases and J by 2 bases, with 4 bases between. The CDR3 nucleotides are TGTGCCAGCAGCTTAGACAGTAACACTGAAGCTTTCTTT. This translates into CASSLDSNTEAFF.

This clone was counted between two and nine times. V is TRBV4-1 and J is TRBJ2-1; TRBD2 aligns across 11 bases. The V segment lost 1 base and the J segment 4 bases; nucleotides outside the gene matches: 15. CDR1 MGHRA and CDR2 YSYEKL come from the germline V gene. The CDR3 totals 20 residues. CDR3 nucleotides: TGCGCCAGCAGCCAAGGGGGGGCTAGCGGGAGGAGCAGATCTTACAATGAGCAGTTCTTC. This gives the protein CASSQGGASGRSRSYNEQFF.

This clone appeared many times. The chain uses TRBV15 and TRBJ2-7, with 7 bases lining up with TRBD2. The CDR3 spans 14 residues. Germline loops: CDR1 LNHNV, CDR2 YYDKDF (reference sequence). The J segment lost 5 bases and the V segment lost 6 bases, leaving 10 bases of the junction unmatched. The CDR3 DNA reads TGTGCCACCAGAACCGCGGGGGAGTCGGACGAGCAGTACTTC. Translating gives CATRTAGESDEQYF. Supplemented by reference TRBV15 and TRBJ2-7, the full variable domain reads DAMVIQNPRYQVTQFGKPVTLSCSQTLNHNVMYWYQQKSSQAPKLLFHYYDKDFNNEADTPDNFQSRRPNTSFCFLDIRSPGLGDTAMYLCATRTAGESDEQYFGPGTRLTVT.

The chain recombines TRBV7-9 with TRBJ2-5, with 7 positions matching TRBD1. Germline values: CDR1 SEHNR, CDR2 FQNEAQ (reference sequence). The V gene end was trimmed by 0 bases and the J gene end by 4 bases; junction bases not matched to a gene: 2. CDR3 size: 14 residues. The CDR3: CASSLAAGGETQYF. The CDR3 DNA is TGTGCCAGCAGCTTAGCGGCAGGGGGAGAGACCCAGTACTTC.

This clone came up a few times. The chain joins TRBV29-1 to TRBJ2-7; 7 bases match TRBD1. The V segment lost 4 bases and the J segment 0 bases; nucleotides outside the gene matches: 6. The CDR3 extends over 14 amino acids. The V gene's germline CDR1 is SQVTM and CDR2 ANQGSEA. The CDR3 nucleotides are TGCAGCGTTGGGGACCCAGGGGGCTCCTACGAGCAGTACTTC. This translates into CSVGDPGGSYEQYF.

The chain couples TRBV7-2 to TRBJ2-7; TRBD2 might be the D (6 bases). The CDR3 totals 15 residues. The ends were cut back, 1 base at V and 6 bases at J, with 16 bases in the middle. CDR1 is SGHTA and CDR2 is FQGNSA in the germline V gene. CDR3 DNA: TGTGCCAGCAGCTTAGTAGCGGCCCTGGGCTCCGAGCAGTACTTC. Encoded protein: CASSLVAALGSEQYF.

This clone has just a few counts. The CDR3 nucleotides read TGCGCCAGCAGCTTGATGGCAGGGAGGTCTGAAGCTTTCTTT. It codes for CASSLMAGRSEAFF. V usage is TRBV5-1 and J usage is TRBJ1-1, with D maybe TRBD1 (5 bases). Trimming took off 1 base at V and 6 bases at J, with 13 bases between the two ends. This CDR3 contains 14 residues. Looked up from germline, CDR1 is SGHRS and CDR2 is YFSETQ.

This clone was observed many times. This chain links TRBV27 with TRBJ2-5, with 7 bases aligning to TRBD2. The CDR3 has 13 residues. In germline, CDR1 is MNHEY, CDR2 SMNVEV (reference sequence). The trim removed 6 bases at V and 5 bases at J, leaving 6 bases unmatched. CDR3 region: CASRRAGVETQYF. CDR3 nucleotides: TGTGCCAGCAGGAGGGCGGGAGTGGAGACCCAGTACTTC.

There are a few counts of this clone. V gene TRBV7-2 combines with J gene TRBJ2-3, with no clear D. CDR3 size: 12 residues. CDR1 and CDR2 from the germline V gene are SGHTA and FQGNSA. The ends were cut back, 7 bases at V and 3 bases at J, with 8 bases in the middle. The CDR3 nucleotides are TGTGCCAGCACCGAGAATACAGATACGCAGTATTTT. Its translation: CASTENTDTQYF.

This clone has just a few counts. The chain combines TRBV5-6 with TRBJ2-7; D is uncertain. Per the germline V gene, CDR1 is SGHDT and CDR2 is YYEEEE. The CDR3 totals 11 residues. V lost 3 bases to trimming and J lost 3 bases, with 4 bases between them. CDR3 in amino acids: CASSSYYEQYF. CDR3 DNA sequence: TGTGCCAGCAGCTCTTACTACGAGCAGTACTTC.

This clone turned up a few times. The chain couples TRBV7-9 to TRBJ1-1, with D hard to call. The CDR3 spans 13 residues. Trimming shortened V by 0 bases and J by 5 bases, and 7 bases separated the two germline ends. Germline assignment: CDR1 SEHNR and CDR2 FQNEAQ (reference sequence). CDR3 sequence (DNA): TGTGCCAGCAGCTTAGCGCTCAGGACTGAAGCTTTCTTT. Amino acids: CASSLALRTEAFF.

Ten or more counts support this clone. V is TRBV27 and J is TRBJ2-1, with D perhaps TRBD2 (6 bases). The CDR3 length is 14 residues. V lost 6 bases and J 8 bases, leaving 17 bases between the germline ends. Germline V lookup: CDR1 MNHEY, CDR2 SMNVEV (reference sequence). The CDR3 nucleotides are TGTGCCAGCAGCCGGGACCGGGGGTGGGATGAGCAGTTCTTC. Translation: CASSRDRGWDEQFF.

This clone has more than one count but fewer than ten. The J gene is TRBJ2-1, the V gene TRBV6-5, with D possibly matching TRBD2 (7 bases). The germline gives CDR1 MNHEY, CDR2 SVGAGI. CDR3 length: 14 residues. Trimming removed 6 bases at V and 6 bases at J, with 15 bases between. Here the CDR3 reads CASSRRGPPNEQFF. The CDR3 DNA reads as TGTGCCAGCAGCCGGCGGGGGCCGCCCAATGAGCAGTTCTTC.

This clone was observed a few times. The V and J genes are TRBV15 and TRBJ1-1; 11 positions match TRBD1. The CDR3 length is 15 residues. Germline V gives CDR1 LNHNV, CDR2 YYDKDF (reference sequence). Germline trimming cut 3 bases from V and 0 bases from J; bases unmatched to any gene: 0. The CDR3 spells CATSRGQGVNTEAFF. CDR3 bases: TGTGCCACCAGCAGGGGACAGGGGGTGAACACTGAAGCTTTCTTT.